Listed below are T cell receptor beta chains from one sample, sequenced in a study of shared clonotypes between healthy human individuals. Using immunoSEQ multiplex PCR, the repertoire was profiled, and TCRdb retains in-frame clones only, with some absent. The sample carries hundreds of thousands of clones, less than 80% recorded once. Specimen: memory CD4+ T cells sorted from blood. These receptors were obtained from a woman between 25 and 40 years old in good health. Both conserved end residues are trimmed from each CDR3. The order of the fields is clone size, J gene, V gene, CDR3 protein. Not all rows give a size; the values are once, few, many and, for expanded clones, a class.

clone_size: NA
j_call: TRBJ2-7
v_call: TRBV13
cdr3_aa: ASSLGARRGVTEQY

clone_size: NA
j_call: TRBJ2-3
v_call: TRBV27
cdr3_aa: ASSWRTSGKADTQY

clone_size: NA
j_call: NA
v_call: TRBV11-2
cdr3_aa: ASRSVAGFSYEQY

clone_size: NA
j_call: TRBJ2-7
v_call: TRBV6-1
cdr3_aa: ASSRTVQPSYEQY

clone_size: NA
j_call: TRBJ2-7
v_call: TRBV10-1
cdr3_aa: ASSGSGVLYEQY

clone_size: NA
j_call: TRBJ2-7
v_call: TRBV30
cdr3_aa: AWSWHLSWQY

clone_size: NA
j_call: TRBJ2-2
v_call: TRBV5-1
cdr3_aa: ASSFGADNTGELF

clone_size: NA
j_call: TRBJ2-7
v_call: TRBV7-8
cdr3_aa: ASSLVKGAGAYEQY

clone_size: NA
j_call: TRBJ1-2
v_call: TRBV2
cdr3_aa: ASSEAGQGRRVYGYT

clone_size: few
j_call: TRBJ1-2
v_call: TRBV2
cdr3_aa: AILGSNYGYT

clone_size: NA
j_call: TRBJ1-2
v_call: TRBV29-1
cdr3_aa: SVGKKNYGYT

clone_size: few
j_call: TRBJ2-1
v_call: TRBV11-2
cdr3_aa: ASSLGGGGNEQF

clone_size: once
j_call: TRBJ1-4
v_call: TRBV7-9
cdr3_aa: ASSLAGVGEKLF

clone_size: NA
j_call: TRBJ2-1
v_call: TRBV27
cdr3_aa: ASLRAGASYNEQF

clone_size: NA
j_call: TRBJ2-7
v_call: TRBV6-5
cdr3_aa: ASRTGTGSSYEQY

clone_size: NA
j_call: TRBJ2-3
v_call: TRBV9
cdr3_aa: ASSAFDPGTDTQY

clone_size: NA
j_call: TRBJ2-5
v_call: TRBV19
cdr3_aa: ASSRTGLADQETQY

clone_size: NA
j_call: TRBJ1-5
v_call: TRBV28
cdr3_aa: ASSNTGGLNQPQH

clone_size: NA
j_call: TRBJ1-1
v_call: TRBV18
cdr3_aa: ASSPPGQQNTEAF

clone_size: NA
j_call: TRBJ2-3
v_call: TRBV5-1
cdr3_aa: ASSLNRFPDTQY

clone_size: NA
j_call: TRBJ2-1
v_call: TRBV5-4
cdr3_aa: ASSRASYNEQF

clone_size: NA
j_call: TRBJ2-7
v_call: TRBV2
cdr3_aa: AIQDRPQGEQY

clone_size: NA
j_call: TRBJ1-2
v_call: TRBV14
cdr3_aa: ASSQMGGRYT

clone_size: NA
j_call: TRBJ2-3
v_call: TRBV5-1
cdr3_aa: ASSLGGRGLDTQY

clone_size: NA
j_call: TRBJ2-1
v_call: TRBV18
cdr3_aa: ASSPFEYDYNEQF

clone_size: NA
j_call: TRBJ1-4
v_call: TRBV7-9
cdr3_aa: ASSHDWDPNEKLF

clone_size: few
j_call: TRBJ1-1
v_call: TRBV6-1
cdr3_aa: ASCQRNTEAF

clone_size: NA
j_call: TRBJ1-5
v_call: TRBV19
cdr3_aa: ASSIAAKSNQPQH

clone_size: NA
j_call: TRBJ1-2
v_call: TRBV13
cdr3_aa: ASSPLDRAGYT

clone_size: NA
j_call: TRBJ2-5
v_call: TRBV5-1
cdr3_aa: ASSAGTGKEAQY